The clone carrying this T cell receptor (beta chain) was counted a single time. Antigen unknown. The entry originates in a study of cytomegalovirus exposure and HLA in healthy donors. General observations from the study: According to an earlier analysis, most TCR beta V segments yielded productive rearrangements about 87% or about 30% of the time. V- and J-gene trimming in TCR beta was tied to a missense DCLRE1C variant by an analysis performed later.

The PCR employed 60 Vbeta primers together with 13 Jbeta primers. TCRdb's copy holds only in-frame clones and misses some; the assay was immunoSEQ multiplex PCR. Among approximately 170,000 clones listed, 70% to 75% were seen once. The CDR3 is 18 residues long. Germline lookup yields CDR1 KGHSH and CDR2 LQKENI. The junction had 17 bases not matched to a gene; V was cut back by 4 bases and J by 3 bases. The TCR was taken from a man aged 25 to 40 in good health and CMV-seropositive. Sequencing input: PBMCs. The chain joins TRBV18 to TRBJ1-2; 7 bases fit TRBD1. The CDR3 loop reads CASSQQGDFRHVHYGYTF. The CDR3 coding sequence is TGTGCCAGCTCACAGCAGGGGGATTTTCGGCATGTGCACTATGGCTACACCTTC.